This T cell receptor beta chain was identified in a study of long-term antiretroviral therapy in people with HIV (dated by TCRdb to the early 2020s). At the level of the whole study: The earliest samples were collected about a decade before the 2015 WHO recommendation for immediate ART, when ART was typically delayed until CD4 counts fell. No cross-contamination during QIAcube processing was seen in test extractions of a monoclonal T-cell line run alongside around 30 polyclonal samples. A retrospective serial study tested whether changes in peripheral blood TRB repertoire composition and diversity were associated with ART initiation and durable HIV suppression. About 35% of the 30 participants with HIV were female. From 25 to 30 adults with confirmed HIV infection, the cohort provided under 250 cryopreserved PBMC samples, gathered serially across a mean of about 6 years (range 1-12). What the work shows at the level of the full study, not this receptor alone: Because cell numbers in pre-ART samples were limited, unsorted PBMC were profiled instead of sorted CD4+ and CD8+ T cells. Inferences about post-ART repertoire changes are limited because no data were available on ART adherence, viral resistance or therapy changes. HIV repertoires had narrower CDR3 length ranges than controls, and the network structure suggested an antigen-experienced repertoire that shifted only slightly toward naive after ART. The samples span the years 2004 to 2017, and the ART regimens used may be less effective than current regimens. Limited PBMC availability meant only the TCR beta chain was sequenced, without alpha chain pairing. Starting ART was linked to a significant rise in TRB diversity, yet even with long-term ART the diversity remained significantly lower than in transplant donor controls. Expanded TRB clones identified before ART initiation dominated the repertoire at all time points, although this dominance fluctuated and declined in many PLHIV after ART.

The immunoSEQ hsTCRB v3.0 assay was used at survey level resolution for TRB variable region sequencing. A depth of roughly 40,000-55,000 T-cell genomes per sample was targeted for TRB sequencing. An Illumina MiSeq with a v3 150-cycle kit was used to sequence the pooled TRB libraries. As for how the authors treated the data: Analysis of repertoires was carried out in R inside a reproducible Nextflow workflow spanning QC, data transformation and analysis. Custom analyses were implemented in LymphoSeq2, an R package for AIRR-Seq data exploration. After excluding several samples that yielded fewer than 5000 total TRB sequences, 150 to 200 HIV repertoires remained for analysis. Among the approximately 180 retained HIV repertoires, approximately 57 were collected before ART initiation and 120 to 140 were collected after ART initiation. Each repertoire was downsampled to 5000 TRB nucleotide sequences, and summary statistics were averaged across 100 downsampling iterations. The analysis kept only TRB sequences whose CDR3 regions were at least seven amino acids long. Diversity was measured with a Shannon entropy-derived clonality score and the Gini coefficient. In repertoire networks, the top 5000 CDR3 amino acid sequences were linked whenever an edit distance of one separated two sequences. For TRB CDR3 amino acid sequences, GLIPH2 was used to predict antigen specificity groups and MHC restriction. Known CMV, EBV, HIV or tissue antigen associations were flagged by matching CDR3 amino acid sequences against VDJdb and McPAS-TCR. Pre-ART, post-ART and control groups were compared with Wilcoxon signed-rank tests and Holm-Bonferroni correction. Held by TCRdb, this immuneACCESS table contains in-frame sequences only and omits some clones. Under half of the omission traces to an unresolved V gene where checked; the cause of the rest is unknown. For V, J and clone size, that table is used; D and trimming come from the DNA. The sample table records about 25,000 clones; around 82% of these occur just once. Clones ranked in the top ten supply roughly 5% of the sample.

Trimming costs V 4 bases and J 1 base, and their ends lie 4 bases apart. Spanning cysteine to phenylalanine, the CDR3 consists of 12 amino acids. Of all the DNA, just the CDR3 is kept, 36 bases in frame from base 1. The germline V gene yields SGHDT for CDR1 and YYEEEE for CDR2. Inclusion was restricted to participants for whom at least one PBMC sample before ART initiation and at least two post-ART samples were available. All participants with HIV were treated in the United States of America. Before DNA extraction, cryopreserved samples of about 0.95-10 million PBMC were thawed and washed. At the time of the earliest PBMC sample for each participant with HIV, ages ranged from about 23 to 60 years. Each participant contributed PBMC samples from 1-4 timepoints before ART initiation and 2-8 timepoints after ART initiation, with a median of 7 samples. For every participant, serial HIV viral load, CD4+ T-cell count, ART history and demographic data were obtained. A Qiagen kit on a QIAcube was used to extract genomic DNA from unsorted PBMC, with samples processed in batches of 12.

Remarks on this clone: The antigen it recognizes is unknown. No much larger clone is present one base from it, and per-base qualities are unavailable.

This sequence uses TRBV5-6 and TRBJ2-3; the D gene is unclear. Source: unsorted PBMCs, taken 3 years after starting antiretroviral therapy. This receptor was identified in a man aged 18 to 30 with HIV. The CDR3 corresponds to CASSGRTDTQYF. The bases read TGTGCCAGCAGCGGTCGCACAGATACGCAGTATTTT. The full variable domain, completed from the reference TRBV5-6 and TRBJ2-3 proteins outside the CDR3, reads DAGVTQSPTHLIKTRGQQVTLRCSPKSGHDTVSWYQQALGQGPQFIFQYYEEEERQRGNFPDRFSGHQFPNYSSELNVNALLLGDSALYLCASSGRTDTQYFGPGTRLTVL.